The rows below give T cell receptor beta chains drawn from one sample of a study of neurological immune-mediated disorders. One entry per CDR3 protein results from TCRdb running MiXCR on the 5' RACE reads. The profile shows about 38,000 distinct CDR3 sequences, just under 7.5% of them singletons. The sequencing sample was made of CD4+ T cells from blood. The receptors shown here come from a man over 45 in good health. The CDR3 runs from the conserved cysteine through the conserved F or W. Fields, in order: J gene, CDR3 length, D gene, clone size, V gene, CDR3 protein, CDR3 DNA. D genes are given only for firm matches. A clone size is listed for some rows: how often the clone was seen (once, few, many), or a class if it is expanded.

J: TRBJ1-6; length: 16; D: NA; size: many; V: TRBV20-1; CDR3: CSARPARRAGNSPLHF; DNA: TGCAGTGCTAGACCCGCCCGGCGGGCAGGAAATTCACCCCTCCACTTT
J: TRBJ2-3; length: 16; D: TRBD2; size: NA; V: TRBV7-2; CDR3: CASSLIAGAEADTQYF; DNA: TGTGCCAGCAGCCTCATAGCGGGAGCGGAGGCCGATACGCAGTATTTT
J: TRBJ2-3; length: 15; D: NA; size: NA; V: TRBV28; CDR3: CASSDGSLGRDTQYF; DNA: TGTGCCAGCTCGGACGGGAGCTTAGGGAGGGATACGCAGTATTTT
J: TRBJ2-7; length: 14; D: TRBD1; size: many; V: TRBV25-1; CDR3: CASSGQGAPYEQYF; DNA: TGTGCCAGCAGTGGACAGGGGGCACCCTACGAGCAGTACTTC
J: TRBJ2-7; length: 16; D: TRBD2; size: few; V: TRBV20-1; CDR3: CSARVSLASGPYEQYF; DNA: TGCAGTGCTAGAGTGTCTTTGGCTAGCGGGCCCTACGAGCAGTACTTC
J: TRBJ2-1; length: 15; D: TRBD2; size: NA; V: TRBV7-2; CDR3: CASSPPGLAGNEQFF; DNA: TGTGCCAGCAGCCCACCGGGACTAGCGGGGAATGAGCAGTTCTTC
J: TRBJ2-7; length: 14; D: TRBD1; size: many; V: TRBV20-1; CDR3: CSASPGTGTYEQYF; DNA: TGCAGTGCTTCACCCGGGACAGGGACCTACGAGCAGTACTTC
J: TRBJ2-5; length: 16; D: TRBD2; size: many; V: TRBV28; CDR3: CASSLSSGRSGETQYF; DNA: TGTGCCAGCAGTTTATCTAGCGGGAGAAGCGGTGAGACCCAGTACTTC
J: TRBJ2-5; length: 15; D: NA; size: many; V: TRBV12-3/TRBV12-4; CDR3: CASSLASGPGETQYF; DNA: TGTGCCAGCAGTTTAGCGTCAGGGCCCGGGGAGACCCAGTACTTC
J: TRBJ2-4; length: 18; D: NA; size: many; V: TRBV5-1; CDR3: CASSPQGTLQVNKNIQYF; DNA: TGCGCCAGCAGCCCCCAGGGGACCCTCCAAGTAAACAAAAACATTCAGTACTTC
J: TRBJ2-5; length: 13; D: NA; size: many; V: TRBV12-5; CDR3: CASRMGAQETQYF; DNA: TGTGCTAGTCGTATGGGGGCCCAAGAGACCCAGTACTTC
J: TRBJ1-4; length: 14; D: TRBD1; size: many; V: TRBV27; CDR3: CASSYQGGNEKLFF; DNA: TGTGCCAGCAGTTACCAGGGGGGAAATGAAAAACTGTTTTTT
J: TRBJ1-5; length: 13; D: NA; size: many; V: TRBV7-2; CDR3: CASSQGSNQPQHF; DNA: TGTGCCAGCAGTCAGGGGTCCAATCAGCCCCAGCATTTT
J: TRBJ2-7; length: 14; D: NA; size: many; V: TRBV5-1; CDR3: CASSLGRLTYEQYF; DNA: TGCGCCAGCAGCTTGGGCAGGCTAACCTACGAGCAGTACTTC
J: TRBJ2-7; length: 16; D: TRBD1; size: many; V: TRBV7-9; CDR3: CASSYLRTGISYEQYF; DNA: TGTGCCAGCAGCTATCTCCGGACAGGGATCTCCTACGAGCAGTACTTC
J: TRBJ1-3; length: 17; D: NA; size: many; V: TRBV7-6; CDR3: CASSLERAVNSGNTIYF; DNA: TGTGCCAGCAGCTTAGAGCGGGCGGTTAACTCTGGAAACACCATATATTTT
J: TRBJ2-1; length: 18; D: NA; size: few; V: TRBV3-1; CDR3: CASSQEYPTRGWEYEQFF; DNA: TGTGCCAGCAGCCAAGAATACCCCACGCGAGGGTGGGAATATGAGCAGTTCTTC
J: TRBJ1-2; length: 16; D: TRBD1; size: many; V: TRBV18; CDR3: CASSPPGQGLLFGYTF; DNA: TGTGCCAGCTCACCGCCGGGACAGGGCCTACTTTTCGGCTACACCTTC
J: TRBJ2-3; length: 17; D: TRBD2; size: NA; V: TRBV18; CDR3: CASSPPPWSGSSFVVYF; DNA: TGTGCCAGCTCACCGCCTCCCTGGAGCGGGAGCTCCTTTGTCGTGTATTTT
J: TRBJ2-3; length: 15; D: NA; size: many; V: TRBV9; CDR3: CASSSGTLGTDTQYF; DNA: TGTGCCAGCAGCTCCGGGACTCTGGGGACAGATACGCAGTATTTT
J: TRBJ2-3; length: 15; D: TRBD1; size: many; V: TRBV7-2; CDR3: CASSSGQGKTDTQYF; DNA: TGTGCCAGCAGCTCGGGACAGGGGAAGACAGATACGCAGTATTTT
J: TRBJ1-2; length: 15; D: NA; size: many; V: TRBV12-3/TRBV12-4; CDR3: CASRGSGGRRGGYTF; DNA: TGTGCCAGCAGGGGGTCGGGGGGACGGCGCGGGGGCTACACCTTC
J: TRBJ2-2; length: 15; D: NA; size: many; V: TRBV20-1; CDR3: CSARTLARDTGELFF; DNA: TGCAGTGCGAGGACGCTAGCACGGGACACCGGGGAGCTGTTTTTT
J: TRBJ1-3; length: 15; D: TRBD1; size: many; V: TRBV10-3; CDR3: CAISRDRGSGNTIYF; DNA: TGTGCCATCAGTCGGGACAGGGGCTCTGGAAACACCATATATTTT
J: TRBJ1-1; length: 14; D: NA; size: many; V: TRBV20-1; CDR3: CSAREQGPGTEAFF; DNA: TGCAGTGCTAGAGAACAGGGCCCAGGCACTGAAGCTTTCTTT
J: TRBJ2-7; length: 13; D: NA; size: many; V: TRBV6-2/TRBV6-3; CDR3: CASRPQGSYEQYF; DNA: TGTGCCAGCAGGCCTCAGGGATCCTACGAGCAGTACTTC
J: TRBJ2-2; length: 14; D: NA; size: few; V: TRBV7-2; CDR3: CASSLLRDTGELFF; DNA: TGTGCCAGCAGCTTATTGCGGGACACCGGGGAGCTGTTTTTT
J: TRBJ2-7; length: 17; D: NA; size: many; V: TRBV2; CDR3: CASSESVGQGVPYEQYF; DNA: TGTGCCAGCAGTGAATCGGTAGGGCAGGGCGTCCCCTACGAGCAGTACTTC
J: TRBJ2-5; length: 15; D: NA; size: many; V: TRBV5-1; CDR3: CASSLGVSGKETQYF; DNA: TGCGCCAGCAGCTTGGGGGTTTCAGGGAAAGAGACCCAGTACTTC
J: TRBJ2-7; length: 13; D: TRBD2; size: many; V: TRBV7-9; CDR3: CASAIAGRNEQYF; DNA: TGTGCCAGCGCAATAGCGGGACGGAACGAGCAGTACTTC
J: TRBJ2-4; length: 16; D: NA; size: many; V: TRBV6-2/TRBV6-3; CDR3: CASSYAQRLAKNIQYF; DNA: TGTGCCAGCAGTTACGCCCAAAGACTAGCCAAAAACATTCAGTACTTC
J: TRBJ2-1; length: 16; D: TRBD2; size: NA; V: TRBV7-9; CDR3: CASSLGLAGPYNEQFF; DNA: TGTGCCAGCAGCTTGGGACTAGCGGGGCCCTACAATGAGCAGTTCTTC
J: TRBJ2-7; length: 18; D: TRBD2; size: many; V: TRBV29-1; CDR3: CSVGTSGSVFGRSYEQYF; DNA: TGCAGCGTTGGGACTAGCGGGAGCGTTTTCGGAAGATCCTACGAGCAGTACTTC
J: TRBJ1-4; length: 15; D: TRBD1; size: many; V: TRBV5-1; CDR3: CASSSQGAANEKLFF; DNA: TGCGCCAGCAGCTCCCAGGGGGCGGCTAATGAAAAACTGTTTTTT
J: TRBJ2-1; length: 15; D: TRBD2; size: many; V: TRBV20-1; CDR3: CSARGGLAGLNEQFF; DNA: TGCAGTGCTAGAGGGGGACTAGCGGGACTCAATGAGCAGTTCTTC
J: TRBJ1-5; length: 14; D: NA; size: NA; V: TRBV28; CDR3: CASSLSGDNQPQHF; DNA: TGTGCCAGCAGTTTATCAGGGGACAATCAGCCCCAGCATTTT
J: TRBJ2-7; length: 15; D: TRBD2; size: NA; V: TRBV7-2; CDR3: CASSFSLAVSYEQYF; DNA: TGTGCCAGCTCTTTCTCGCTAGCGGTCTCCTACGAGCAGTACTTC
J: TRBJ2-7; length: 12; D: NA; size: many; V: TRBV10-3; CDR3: CAISSGREEQYF; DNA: TGTGCCATCAGTAGCGGACGGGAAGAGCAGTACTTC
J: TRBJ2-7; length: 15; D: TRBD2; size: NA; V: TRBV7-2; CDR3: CASSLGRGLAREQYF; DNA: TGTGCCAGCAGCCTAGGGCGGGGACTAGCGCGCGAGCAGTACTTC
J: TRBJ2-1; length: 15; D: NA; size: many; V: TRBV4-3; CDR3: CASSQGGTVSGEQFF; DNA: TGCGCCAGCAGCCAAGGGGGCACTGTTAGCGGTGAGCAGTTCTTC
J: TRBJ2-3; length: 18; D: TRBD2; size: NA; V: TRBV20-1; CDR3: CSANGGLAGAVRTDTQYF; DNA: TGCAGTGCTAACGGGGGACTAGCGGGAGCGGTACGGACAGATACGCAGTATTTT
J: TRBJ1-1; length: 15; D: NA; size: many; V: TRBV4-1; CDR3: CASRLILGTRTEAFF; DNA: TGCGCCAGCAGACTCATATTAGGGACAAGGACTGAAGCTTTCTTT
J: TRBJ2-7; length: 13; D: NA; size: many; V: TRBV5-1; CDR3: CASSSGGRYEQYF; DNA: TGCGCCAGCAGCTCCGGGGGAAGGTACGAGCAGTACTTC
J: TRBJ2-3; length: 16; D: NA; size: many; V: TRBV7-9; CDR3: CASSPAFGRAADTQYF; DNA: TGTGCCAGCAGCCCGGCGTTCGGTCGAGCTGCAGATACGCAGTATTTT
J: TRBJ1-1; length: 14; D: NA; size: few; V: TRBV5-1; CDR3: CASRLNDGNTEAFF; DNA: TGCGCCAGCAGGCTCAATGACGGGAACACTGAAGCTTTCTTT
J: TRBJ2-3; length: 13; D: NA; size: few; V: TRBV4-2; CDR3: CASSISGADTQYF; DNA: TGTGCCAGCAGCATATCGGGCGCAGATACGCAGTATTTT
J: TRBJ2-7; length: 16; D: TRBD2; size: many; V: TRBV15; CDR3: CATSRRHGTSGYEQYF; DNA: TGTGCCACCAGCAGACGCCATGGGACTAGCGGGTACGAGCAGTACTTC
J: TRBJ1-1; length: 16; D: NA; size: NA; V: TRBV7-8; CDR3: CASSPRRGWVYTEAFF; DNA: TGTGCCAGCAGCCCCAGGCGTGGGTGGGTTTACACTGAAGCTTTCTTT
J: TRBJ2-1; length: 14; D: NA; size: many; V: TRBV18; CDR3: CASHLDNPYNEQFF; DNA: TGTGCCAGCCACCTGGACAACCCCTACAATGAGCAGTTCTTC
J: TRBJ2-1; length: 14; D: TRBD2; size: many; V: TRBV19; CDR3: CASPTSGSYNEQFF; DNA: TGTGCCAGTCCAACTAGCGGCTCCTACAATGAGCAGTTCTTC
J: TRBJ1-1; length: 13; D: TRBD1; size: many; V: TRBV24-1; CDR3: CATRAGGRTEAFF; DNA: TGTGCCACCAGGGCAGGGGGCCGCACTGAAGCTTTCTTT
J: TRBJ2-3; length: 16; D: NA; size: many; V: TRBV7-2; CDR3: CASSLKGGERTDTQYF; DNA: TGTGCCAGCAGCTTAAAAGGGGGGGAGCGCACAGATACGCAGTATTTT